Following are 11 T cell receptor beta chains from one sample sequenced in a study of early T cells in non-severe SARS-CoV-2 infection. TCRdb reanalysed the 5' RACE reads using MiXCR and keeps one entry per CDR3 protein. The table includes about 76,000 distinct CDR3 sequences, roughly a sixth detected once. The sequenced sample consisted of whole blood. The receptors were gathered from an adult who was a healthcare worker with PCR-confirmed SARS-CoV-2 infection or an uninfected control (not recorded which).

This clonotype was observed a few times. The J gene is TRBJ2-3, the V gene TRBV12-3 or TRBV12-4; D tentatively reads TRBD1 or TRBD2 (5 bases each). Trimming removed 1 base from V and 1 base from J, with 9 bases in between. This CDR3 comprises 15 residues. The CDR3 loop reads CASSLGGVGTDTQYF. In DNA, the CDR3 is TGTGCCAGCAGTTTAGGAGGGGTTGGCACAGATACGCAGTATTTT.

This clonotype was seen a few times. The gene calls are TRBV19 and TRBJ2-7; the match to TRBD1 covers 9 bases. The germline V gene has CDR1 LNHDA and CDR2 SQIVND (reference sequence). CDR3 length: 14 amino acids. V shed 6 bases and J 3 bases; nucleotides not matched to a gene: 6. Here the CDR3 reads CASSTGQGRYEQYF. In nucleotides, the CDR3 is TGTGCCAGTAGCACGGGACAGGGTCGCTACGAGCAGTACTTC.

This clonotype was observed many times. V usage is TRBV28 and J usage is TRBJ2-5; the D gene is possibly TRBD2 (6 bases). V was shortened by 6 bases and J by 1 base, with 9 bases between the two germline ends. The CDR3 is 13 amino acids. Germline CDR1 reads MDHEN; CDR2 reads SYDVKM. The DNA for the CDR3 is TGTGCCAGCAGGGGAGGCAGCCAAGAGACCCAGTACTTC. Encoded protein: CASRGGSQETQYF.

Ten or more counts support this clonotype. The chain employs TRBV12-3 or TRBV12-4 and TRBJ2-7; perhaps TRBD2 as D (6 bases). With 6 bases removed from V and 7 bases from J, the gap between germline ends came to 25 bases. The CDR3 length is 16 residues. This chain's CDR3 is CASSSSDGRAREEQYF. CDR3 DNA: TGTGCCAGCAGCTCCTCCGACGGCAGGGCGCGGGAAGAGCAGTACTTC.

This clonotype was detected only a few times. This sequence joins TRBV7-9 and TRBJ2-1; D might be TRBD1 (6 bases). CDR1 and CDR2 (germline): SEHNR, FQNEAQ (reference sequence). There are 15 residues in the CDR3. Trimming pared 1 base from V and 7 bases from J, leaving 14 bases between. CDR3 in amino acids: CASSLDGQGPNEQFF. The CDR3 DNA is TGTGCCAGCAGCTTAGATGGGCAGGGGCCGAATGAGCAGTTCTTC.

This clonotype was seen more than once but under ten times. The chain carries TRBV29-1 and TRBJ2-1; D possibly corresponds to TRBD1 (6 bases). Trimming pared 8 bases from V and 3 bases from J, leaving 14 bases between. CDR3 length: 13 residues. Germline CDR1 SQVTM, CDR2 ANQGSEA. CDR3 in DNA: TGCAGCTACGGACAGAACCTCTACAATGAGCAGTTCTTC. This gives the protein CSYGQNLYNEQFF.

The V call is TRBV12-3 or TRBV12-4, the J call TRBJ2-1, with 9 bases lining up with TRBD2. The CDR3 is 16 amino acids. V gave up 2 bases and J gave up 4 bases; unmatched junction bases: 6. CDR3 sequence reads: CASSLIVLAGYNEQFF. The CDR3 DNA reads as TGTGCCAGCAGTTTAATCGTTCTAGCGGGGTACAATGAGCAGTTCTTC.

This clonotype was detected many times. The chain is built from TRBV27 and TRBJ2-7, with 10 nucleotides matching TRBD2. The germline CDR1 and CDR2 sequences are MNHEY and SMNVEV (reference sequence). There are 16 residues in the CDR3. V lost 2 bases, J lost 4 bases, and 8 bases stayed unmatched. CDR3 bases: TGTGCCAGCAGTTTAGTCGGACTAGCGGACTTATACGAGCAGTACTTC. Its protein product is CASSLVGLADLYEQYF.

This clonotype was counted many times. This sequence joins TRBV5-1 and TRBJ2-1; the D gene is possibly TRBD2 (6 bases). V lost 0 bases and J 12 bases, leaving 13 bases between the germline ends. From germline, CDR1 is SGHRS and CDR2 YFSETQ. The CDR3 spans 13 residues. The CDR3 DNA is TGCGCCAGCAGCTTGGGTTCGGGACTCGGGCAGTTCTTC. It codes for CASSLGSGLGQFF.

There are a few counts of this clonotype. The chain employs TRBV6-6 and TRBJ2-1; 14 bases are a match to TRBD2. Per the germline V gene, CDR1 is MNHNY and CDR2 is SVGAGI (reference sequence). This CDR3 spans 12 amino acids. V lost 8 bases, J lost 14 bases, and 5 bases stayed unmatched. The CDR3 loop is CASGTSGGTEFF. DNA for the CDR3: TGTGCCAGCGGGACTAGCGGGGGCACGGAGTTCTTC.

The genes are TRBV7-9 and TRBJ2-1; no clear D. Between the trimmed V and J ends, which lost 5 bases and 7 bases, there was a span of 9 bases. There are 12 residues in the CDR3. Germline values: CDR1 SEHNR, CDR2 FQNEAQ (reference sequence). CDR3 DNA sequence: TGTGCCAGCAGCCAGACCGGGAATGAGCAGTTCTTC. This translates into CASSQTGNEQFF.